These 19 T cell receptor beta chains share one sample of origin, sequenced in a study of T cells in lung cancer brain metastases. Profiled with immunoSEQ multiplex PCR; TCRdb holds only in-frame clones, not every one. This table holds thousands of clones, 84% found once. Sequenced sample: tumor tissue from the primary lung tumor. The receptor set was obtained from a woman aged 45 to 65 with non-small cell lung cancer.

V and J are TRBV7-9 and TRBJ2-3; D call uncertain. Trimming shortened V by 5 bases and J by 2 bases, and 11 bases separated the two germline ends. The CDR3 is made up of 14 amino acids. Germline-derived CDR1 and CDR2 are SEHNR and FQNEAQ (reference sequence). In nucleotides, the CDR3 is TGTGCCAGCAGCCAGGACCGAGACACAGATACGCAGTATTTT. Protein sequence: CASSQDRDTDTQYF.

This clone turned up a few times. The rearrangement joins TRBV5-4 to TRBJ1-1, with 9 nucleotides matching TRBD1. CDR1 is SGHNT, CDR2 YYREEE, per germline (reference sequence). With 4 bases clipped from V and 1 base from J, the junction kept 5 bases outside the gene matches. The CDR3 covers 15 residues. CDR3 sequence: CASSRKQGANTEAFF. The CDR3 coding sequence is TGTGCCAGCAGCCGTAAACAGGGGGCGAACACTGAAGCTTTCTTT.

This clone was detected once. Germline and junction disagree at one end, which may indicate a read error. This chain connects TRBV2 to TRBJ2-2, with no clear D. The CDR3 has 10 residues. Germline V lookup: CDR1 SNHLY, CDR2 FYNNEI. The CDR3 sequence is CASSDIGGGW. In DNA form, the CDR3 reads TGTGCCAGCAGTGATATTGGCGGTGGTTGG.

The CDR3, as DNA: TGCAGCGCCGGGAGGGGGGCGCAATATGAGCAGTTCTTC. Its translation is CSAGRGAQYEQFF. The chain combines TRBV29-1 with TRBJ2-1, with 8 bases identical to TRBD2. The V gene's germline CDR1 is SQVTM and CDR2 ANQGSEA. This CDR3 spans 13 amino acids. V gave up 7 bases and J gave up 8 bases; unmatched junction bases: 10.

The rearrangement joins TRBV10-2 to TRBJ2-7; perhaps TRBD2 as D (5 bases). The CDR3 runs 18 residues. Looked up from germline, CDR1 is WSHSY and CDR2 is SAAADI. V gave up 7 bases and J gave up 2 bases, with 27 bases separating them. In DNA form, the CDR3 reads TGCGCCAGCAACTTTCCCCCACCAAGTGGAGGTCTCCCCTACGAGCAGTACTTC. Translation: CASNFPPPSGGLPYEQYF.

This rearrangement joins TRBV7-9 to TRBJ2-1, with 8 nucleotides matching TRBD2. Germline assignment: CDR1 SEHNR and CDR2 FQNEAQ (reference sequence). J was trimmed by 6 bases and V by 2 bases; bases with no gene match: 6. The length of the CDR3 is 15 residues. The CDR3 region has the DNA TGTGCCAGCAGCTTAACCGGGACTAGTGGCAATGAGCAGTTCTTC. The encoded protein is CASSLTGTSGNEQFF.

The chain is built from TRBV29-1 and TRBJ2-2, with D perhaps TRBD1 (6 bases). Looked up from germline, CDR1 is SQVTM and CDR2 is ANQGSEA. This CDR3 has 14 residues. The ends were cut back, 4 bases at V and 6 bases at J, with 15 bases in the middle. The CDR3 DNA sequence: TGCAGCGTTGCCCCAGGGGCGCGGGCCGGGGAGCTGTTTTTT. Translated: CSVAPGARAGELFF.

V is TRBV7-2 and J is TRBJ2-1; TRBD2 is a possible D gene (6 bases). Trimming removed 5 bases at V and 1 base at J, with 15 bases between. Germline V lookup: CDR1 SGHTA, CDR2 FQGNSA. The CDR3 consists of 16 residues. The CDR3 sequence is CASSAAGLLSYNEQFF. The CDR3 region has the DNA TGTGCCAGCAGCGCTGCAGGACTACTATCCTACAATGAGCAGTTCTTC.

V usage is TRBV18 and J usage is TRBJ2-3, with D possibly TRBD1 on 6 matching bases. The length of the CDR3 is 19 residues. The germline V gene encodes CDR1 KGHSH and CDR2 LQKENI. Trimming removed 3 bases from V and 2 bases from J, with 24 bases in between. The CDR3, as DNA: TGTGCCAGCTCACCTCAACTAGGGGGTCTGAACCATAACACAGATACGCAGTATTTT. Encoded protein: CASSPQLGGLNHNTDTQYF.

This chain links TRBV10-3 with TRBJ2-1; 10 positions agree with TRBD2. This CDR3 is 13 amino acids long. Unmatched junction bases numbered 8, after V lost 8 bases and J lost 10 bases. Germline-derived CDR1 and CDR2 are ENHRY and SYGVKD. CDR3 region: CAIGLAGDGEQFF. The CDR3 DNA reads as TGTGCCATCGGGCTAGCGGGAGACGGGGAGCAGTTCTTC.

The count of this clone is one. This rearrangement joins TRBV6-5 to TRBJ2-7; weak D call: TRBD1 (6 bases). The germline V gene encodes CDR1 MNHEY and CDR2 SVGAGI. V lost 2 bases and J 4 bases, leaving 12 bases between the germline ends. The CDR3 spans 14 residues. The CDR3 nucleotides are TGTGCCAGCAGTTACACAGGGCGACGGTACGAGCAGTACTTC. Encoded protein: CASSYTGRRYEQYF.

Remarks on this clone: Other nucleotide sequences from this sample produce the same CDR3. The rearrangement joins TRBV7-9 to TRBJ2-3; TRBD2 agrees at 11 bases. Trimming at V came to 7 bases and at J to 4 bases, leaving 7 bases not matched to a gene. Germline V CDR1 and CDR2: SEHNR, FQNEAQ (reference sequence). The CDR3 runs 15 residues. Written as DNA, the CDR3 is TGTGCCAGCATCCTAGCGGGGGGAGAGGCAGATACGCAGTATTTT. Translation: CASILAGGEADTQYF.

The genes are TRBV7-2 and TRBJ2-1, with TRBD2 as a possible D gene (7 bases). V lost 4 bases, J lost 4 bases, and 20 bases lay in between. Germline V gives CDR1 SGHTA, CDR2 FQGNSA. This CDR3 comprises 17 residues. The CDR3 sequence: CASSSRGGAAAYNEQFF. CDR3 in DNA: TGTGCCAGCAGCTCGAGAGGGGGGGCAGCGGCGTACAATGAGCAGTTCTTC.

This clone was counted a single time. The chain recombines TRBV27 with TRBJ2-5; no firm D call. The CDR3 has 13 residues. The V end lost 4 bases, the J end lost 5 bases, and 11 bases lay between the germline ends. Germline CDR1 is MNHEY and CDR2 is SMNVEV (reference sequence). CDR3 residues: CASSSTRRETQYF. The CDR3 DNA reads as TGTGCCAGCAGTTCTACGAGGCGGGAGACCCAGTACTTC.

This clone was counted between two and nine times. V and J are TRBV6-6 and TRBJ2-5; D might be TRBD1 (6 bases). Germline lookup yields CDR1 MNHNY and CDR2 SVGAGI (reference sequence). The length of the CDR3 is 14 residues. V was clipped by 5 bases and J by 0 bases, with 10 bases between them. DNA of the CDR3: TGTGCCAGCAGTCACGGACAGCACCAAGAGACCCAGTACTTC. Its translation: CASSHGQHQETQYF.

The chain couples TRBV4-1 to TRBJ1-4, with D possibly being TRBD1 (5 bases). Germline V gene sequence: CDR1 MGHRA, CDR2 YSYEKL. Trimming stripped 2 bases from V and 6 bases from J, with 13 bases between. This CDR3 is built from 15 residues. The CDR3 is CASSQIPGGDEKLFF. The CDR3, as DNA: TGCGCCAGCAGCCAAATACCGGGGGGAGATGAAAAACTGTTTTTT.

There are a few counts of this clone. The chain carries TRBV11-2 and TRBJ2-7; 9 nucleotides align to TRBD1. The CDR3 is 13 residues long. J lost 9 bases, V lost 0 bases, and 3 bases had no gene match. Per the germline V gene, CDR1 is SGHAT and CDR2 is FQNNGV. This CDR3 reads CASSLEGQGGQYF. DNA of the CDR3: TGTGCCAGCAGCTTAGAGGGACAGGGTGGGCAGTACTTC.

The V call is TRBV19, the J call TRBJ2-7; 7 nucleotides agree with TRBD1. The V gene's germline CDR1 is LNHDA and CDR2 SQIVND (reference sequence). The V and J ends lost 6 bases and 2 bases, in that order; junction bases with no gene match: 10. This CDR3 contains 15 residues. The CDR3 nucleotides are TGTGCCAGTAGCCCGGGAAGGGGGCGAACCTACGAGCAGTACTTC. Its translation: CASSPGRGRTYEQYF.

This rearrangement joins TRBV15 to TRBJ2-1; D unresolved. The germline gives CDR1 LNHNV, CDR2 YYDKDF (reference sequence). The ends were cut back, 6 bases at V and 1 base at J, with 4 bases in the middle. This CDR3 contains 12 residues. As DNA, the CDR3 is TGTGCCACCAGTCTTTCCTACAATGAGCAGTTCTTC. Translation: CATSLSYNEQFF.